The T cell receptor (beta chain) under discussion was sequenced for a study of blood T cell repertoires in COVID-19. Study at large: Samples representing acute and convalescent COVID-19 were sourced from the United States, Italy and Spain. PBMCs, B-cell-depleted T cells, or T cells were the source of the cDNA or gDNA that made up the material.

In the original analysis: Estimated nucleated cell counts came from reference gene primer amplification. Sequencing was performed with immunoSEQ multiplex PCR; in TCRdb, only in-frame clones are kept and a portion is missing. That table is the source of V, J and clone size, and D and trimming were worked out from the DNA. The sample holds around 80,000 clones, around 88% seen once. CDR3 length: 19 residues. CDR1 and CDR2 from the germline V gene are KGHSH and LQKENI. The V gene end was trimmed by 4 bases and the J gene end by 0 bases; junction bases not matched to a gene: 12. Input material: peripheral blood. The chain joins TRBV18 to TRBJ2-3; 11 bases line up with TRBD2. The sequence came from a man aged 55 to 70 with acute or convalescent COVID-19. CDR3 loop: CASSLRGLAGSTSTDTQYF. CDR3 nucleotides: TGTGCCAGCTCACTGAGAGGACTAGCGGGCTCGACTAGCACAGATACGCAGTATTTT.